The 8 T cell receptor beta chains below come from one sample, sequenced in a study of shared clonotypes between healthy human individuals. Assay: immunoSEQ multiplex PCR; the TCRdb copy retains only in-frame clones and omits some. The table shows about 2.1 million clones, with just under 95% occurring only once. Terminally differentiated effector memory CD45RA+ cells were excluded from the naive CD8 cells, which were CD45RO-negative and positively selected for CCR7. Sequenced sample: naive CD8+ T cells from PBMCs. The receptor source for this set is a man aged 18-30 years in good health. Some clones in this sample may be carry-over from other donors' samples.

This chain links TRBV29-1 with TRBJ2-1, with 8 bases aligning to TRBD2. The ends lost 3 bases at V and 2 bases at J; junction bases unmatched: 3. The CDR3 extends over 14 amino acids. Germline loops: CDR1 SQVTM, CDR2 ANQGSEA. CDR3 nucleotide sequence: TGCAGCGTTGAGACCGGGAGGGCCTACAATGAGCAGTTCTTC. It is translated as CSVETGRAYNEQFF.

This chain links TRBV27 with TRBJ2-1; 8 bases map to TRBD2. The CDR3 covers 13 residues. The germline V gene encodes CDR1 MNHEY and CDR2 SMNVEV (reference sequence). The ends lost 8 bases at V and 3 bases at J; junction bases unmatched: 3. The CDR3 loop reads CASGSGGYNEQFF. For the CDR3, the DNA is TGTGCCAGCGGGAGCGGGGGCTACAATGAGCAGTTCTTC.

The J gene is TRBJ1-2, the V gene TRBV29-1, with D perhaps matching TRBD1 (5 bases). This CDR3 spans 14 amino acids. Germline values: CDR1 SQVTM, CDR2 ANQGSEA. Trimming pared 5 bases from V and 2 bases from J, leaving 15 bases between. CDR3 nucleotides: TGCAGCGTTCATACGGGGCCGCTAAACTATGGCTACACCTTC. This sequence encodes CSVHTGPLNYGYTF.

V is TRBV6-5 and J is TRBJ2-1, with D perhaps TRBD1 or TRBD2 (7 bases each). Germline CDR1 is MNHEY and CDR2 is SVGAGI. This CDR3 spans 16 amino acids. Trimming removed 2 bases from V and 3 bases from J, with 14 bases in between. The CDR3 sequence: CASSYLAGGDYNEQFF. For the CDR3, the DNA is TGTGCCAGCAGTTACCTGGCAGGGGGGGACTACAATGAGCAGTTCTTC.

This clone was found once. The chain uses TRBV30 and TRBJ2-7; D remains unclear. This CDR3 has 12 amino acids. V was shortened by 2 bases and J by 1 base, with 6 bases between the two germline ends. Per germline, CDR1 GTSNPN and CDR2 SVGIG (reference sequence). The CDR3 is CAWSSASYEQYF. In DNA, the CDR3 is TGTGCCTGGAGTTCAGCTTCCTACGAGCAGTACTTC.

This clone has just one count. This sequence joins TRBV15 and TRBJ1-5, with D possibly being TRBD1 (6 bases). The CDR3 extends over 15 amino acids. Trimming cost V 1 base and J 2 bases, with 9 bases left between them. The germline V gene encodes CDR1 LNHNV and CDR2 YYDKDF (reference sequence). The CDR3 nucleotides are TGTGCCACCAGCAGAGCCAGGGGAGGCAATCAGCCCCAGCATTTT. Protein product: CATSRARGGNQPQHF.

This clone was counted once. The chain carries TRBV27 and TRBJ1-2; a weak D match, TRBD1 (5 bases). The CDR3 runs to 14 residues. Per the germline V gene, CDR1 is MNHEY and CDR2 is SMNVEV (reference sequence). Between the trimmed V and J ends, which lost 8 bases and 8 bases, there was a span of 21 bases. CDR3 amino acids: CASAPRGTPEGYTF. The CDR3 bases are TGTGCCAGCGCCCCCCGGGGGACTCCGGAGGGCTACACCTTC.

The chain is built from TRBV4-2 and TRBJ2-7; the D is unclear. CDR3 length: 17 residues. CDR1 is LGHNA and CDR2 is YNFKEQ in the germline V gene. V lost 0 bases and J lost 4, with 19 bases in between. CDR3 protein: CASSQDYGYSAIYEQYF. Here the CDR3 DNA reads TGTGCCAGCAGCCAAGATTACGGCTACTCGGCAATATACGAGCAGTACTTC.